The 6 T cell receptor beta chains below all came from one sample that was sequenced in a study of response to subunit inactivated influenza vaccine (dated by TCRdb to the late 2010s). The library was obtained by RT-PCR. TCRdb records Illumina HiSeq 2500 as the sequencer. TCRdb ran its own pipeline on the public reads, namely fastp trimming at Q25 and MiXCR clone calling, and kept in-frame beta chains. Identical CDR3 protein sequences are pooled into one entry, listed with their most common genes and DNA. The sample data list about 570,000 distinct CDR3 sequences, and 10% to 12% of these were observed just once. More than 9.5% of the sample lies in the top ten. This same sample was also taken into another study, of T cells expressing NK-cell markers. As the second study states: 5'RACE template switching, by which a universal primer site and unique molecular identifiers were added, was used to make TCR beta cDNA libraries.

Here the sequenced sample was PBMCs from blood, taken on the day of vaccination. These receptors were collected from a man aged 45-65 years who received an inactivated influenza vaccine. Donor details come from another sample of the same person, matched by shared clones.

The chain employs TRBV2 and TRBJ2-3, with unresolved D. Trimming took off 2 bases at V and 7 bases at J, with 13 bases between the two ends. CDR1 is SNHLY, CDR2 FYNNEI, per germline. The CDR3 sequence is 14 residues long. The CDR3 nucleotides read TGTGCCAGCAGTGAAAACTTCAGTTTTAATACGCAGTATTTT. It encodes CASSENFSFNTQYF.

This clonotype was picked up a small number of times. The V gene is TRBV5-5, the J gene TRBJ2-1, with TRBD1 as a possible D gene (5 bases). Between the trimmed V and J ends, which lost 2 bases and 7 bases, there was a span of 10 bases. Germline V gene lookup returns CDR1 SGHKS and CDR2 YYEKEE (reference sequence). The length of the CDR3 is 13 residues. The CDR3 nucleotides are TGTGCCAGCAGCTTTGCAGGGATGAATGAGCAGTTCTTC. Protein sequence: CASSFAGMNEQFF.

This clonotype has at least ten counts. The chain employs TRBV5-1 and TRBJ2-1; 8 nucleotides line up with TRBD2. The CDR3 sequence is 16 residues long. From germline, CDR1 is SGHRS and CDR2 YFSETQ. V trimming: 0 bases; J trimming: 5 bases; junction bases outside the gene matches: 7. The CDR3 nucleotides read TGCGCCAGCAGCTTGGATCCAGCGGGGGACCACAATGAGCAGTTCTTC. As protein: CASSLDPAGDHNEQFF.

A few counts support this clonotype. The chain couples TRBV7-9 to TRBJ2-3, with TRBD1 as a possible D gene (6 bases). Germline lookup yields CDR1 SEHNR and CDR2 FQNEAQ (reference sequence). With 2 bases removed from V and 2 bases from J, the gap between germline ends came to 11 bases. The CDR3 loop spans 15 amino acids. The DNA of the CDR3 is TGTGCCAGCAGCTTATTCCAGGGGAACACAGATACGCAGTATTTT. Protein sequence: CASSLFQGNTDTQYF.

In its sample, this clonotype was seen a few times. This rearrangement joins TRBV7-6 to TRBJ1-4; 7 bases agree with TRBD1. The CDR3 extends over 20 amino acids. V shed 4 bases, J shed 0 bases, and the junction held 17 bases outside the gene matches. Germline lookup yields CDR1 SGHVS and CDR2 FNYEAQ. CDR3 sequence: CASSSYGTASFSSTNEKLFF. CDR3 coding DNA: TGTGCCAGCAGCTCCTACGGGACAGCAAGTTTTTCCTCAACTAATGAAAAACTGTTTTTT.

The rearrangement links TRBV7-2 to TRBJ2-5, with D unclear. The CDR3 spans 14 residues. CDR1 is SGHTA and CDR2 is FQGNSA in the germline V gene. V lost 3 bases and J lost 2, with 10 bases in between. CDR3 in amino acids: CASSFYGVQETQYF. The CDR3 nucleotides are TGTGCCAGCAGCTTCTACGGAGTGCAAGAGACCCAGTACTTC.